This T cell receptor beta chain was obtained from a study of CXCR3-negative and CXCR3-positive naive CD8 T cells. UMI-labeled 5' RACE TRB cDNA libraries were prepared from the cells. TCRdb reprocessed the 5' RACE reads; each CDR3 protein has one entry and no DNA is given. The data show over 100,000 distinct CDR3 sequences, and the top ten clones hold around 0.27%. Naive CD8+ T cells were CD45RO-CCR7+CD27+CD95-. Sequencing input: naive CXCR3- CD8+ T cells from blood. Specified subset: CD45RO-CCR7+CD27+CD95- naive CD8+ T cells lacking CXCR3 (TNR3-). The source of this sequence is a human donor in good health. Some clones in this sample may be carry-over from other donors' samples.

CDR3 loop: CASSFRTSYNEQFF. V is TRBV7-9 and J is TRBJ2-1. CDR1 and CDR2 from the germline V gene are SEHNR and FQNEAQ (reference sequence). The CDR3 is 14 residues long.